This T cell receptor (beta chain) was obtained from a study of T cell repertoires in aging, cancer and after chemotherapy. Looking at the study overall: The whole study produced a dataset of roughly 8.8 million TCR reads. Points from the study as a whole: Untreated cancer patients had significantly lower blood TCR diversity than age-matched healthy donors. Healthy donors lost TCR diversity with age mainly through richness, cancer patients through richness and evenness.

TRB rearrangements spanning V, D and J were amplified using mixed TRB-A/B primers. TCRdb reprocessed the multiplex PCR reads via MiXCR and lists one record per CDR3 protein. The sample lists 2,000 to 2,500 distinct CDR3 sequences, around 30% occurring once. The table lists this clonotype with a few counts. What it binds is not known. Peripheral blood genomic DNA, not sorted cells or RNA, was the template. Germline-derived CDR1 and CDR2 are SGHTA and FQGNSA. This CDR3 region has 17 residues. Trimming pared 5 bases from V and 4 bases from J, leaving 23 bases between. This sequence originates from a human donor in good health. Material for sequencing was blood. J is TRBJ2-5 and V is TRBV7-2; D perhaps matches TRBD2 (6 bases). The CDR3 protein is CASSVRPDGSRGETQYF. The DNA of the CDR3 is TGTGCCAGCAGCGTCAGGCCGGACGGGAGTAGGGGAGAGACCCAGTACTTC.